This T cell receptor beta chain was obtained from a study of blood T cell repertoires in COVID-19 (dated by TCRdb to the early 2020s). Turning to the overall study: Collaborator samples came from the United States, Italy and Spain and covered acute and convalescent phases of COVID-19. The material from the prospective study consisted of cDNA or gDNA derived from T cells, B-cell-depleted T cells, or PBMCs. Subjects who had been exposed to COVID-19, were actively infected with it, or had recovered from it provided the deeply sampled blood TCRbeta repertoires that made up the dataset. The repertoires were released in a freely available public database meant as a resource for research on the immune response to SARS-CoV-2. The samples were drawn from the first 160 participants of the ongoing ImmuneRACE study and from about 1,200 subjects provided by 6 global collaborators. Nearly every sample came with metadata listing a de-identified subject ID, COVID-19 status, age in years and sex. Where available, HLA class I and class II types were taken from metadata supplied by the sample provider and were not determined by assay-based typing.

Note on this clone: This clone's antigen is unknown. Base quality data are lacking; no much larger clone is found one base away.

The germline V gene yields SNHLY for CDR1 and FYNNEI for CDR2. The cysteine opens and the phenylalanine closes a CDR3 of 14 amino acids. Only the CDR3 portion is preserved as DNA: 42 bases, with reading frame beginning at the first base. V loses 6 bases of germline sequence and J loses 3 bases, and the interval between the two ends is 14 bases. One collaborating source in Seattle enrolled patients while the patients were actively infected and followed the patients over time throughout the course of disease. Each collaborating institution followed its own protocols to collect whole blood in K2EDTA tubes. For TCRbeta analysis, collaborator samples were shipped as frozen whole blood, as isolated PBMCs, or as DNA extracted from either sample type. TCRbeta CDR3 regions were amplified from genomic DNA by means of the immunoSEQ Assay, a bias-controlled multiplex PCR. As for the authors' bioinformatics: Within the assay, amplification of reference gene primers was used to estimate how many nucleated cells each sample contained. To quantify the absolute abundance of each unique TCRbeta CDR3 rearrangement, sequence reads were collapsed and filtered. Productive Simpson clonality was computed per sample as the square root of Simpson's diversity index over productive rearrangements. The immuneACCESS repertoire file appears here via TCRdb, limited to in-frame rearrangements. These files lack a portion of the clones; in checked studies, under half of the deficit traces to unresolved V genes, and the cause of the others is not known. V and J calls and clone size are copied from that table; D and trimming were computed from the DNA. In this sample the table shows around 320,000 clones, roughly 91% of which occur a single time. Over 8.5% of the sample is held by the ten biggest clonotypes.

Overall study results and their limits: How much clinical and demographic metadata was included differed by source and by participant, and the metadata was provided uncurated.

The sample taken for sequencing was peripheral blood. This TCR came from a woman in her thirties with COVID-19, enrolled during active disease. The chain is made from TRBV2 and TRBJ1-2; the best D guess is TRBD1, with 5 bases matching. This receptor has the CDR3 CASRGLKGHYGYTF. Read as DNA, the sequence is TGTGCCAGCAGAGGTCTAAAGGGGCACTATGGCTACACCTTC.